The clone carrying this T cell receptor (beta chain) came up many times. TCRdb reprocessed the PCR reads via MiXCR and lists one record per CDR3 protein. The sample holds 10,000 to 15,000 distinct CDR3 sequences, approximately 50% seen once. This sample stems from a study of CD4 and CD8 cells across lung adenocarcinoma regions. The CDR3 has 12 amino acids. Germline CDR1 and CDR2: LGHNT and FRNRAP. The sequencing sample was made of CD8+ T cells from the margin of a lung tumor. The chain links TRBV12-5 to TRBJ2-4; D remains unclear. The DNA end is a closer match to TRBJ2-7, so the J assignment may be wrong. The TCR was taken from a male donor with lung adenocarcinoma. The CD4 and CD8 labels of this study may be unreliable. The CDR3 reads CASGLPPAEQYF. The CDR3 nucleotides read TGTGCTAGTGGTTTACCTCCGGCCGAGCAGTACTTC.